This T cell receptor beta chain was identified during a study of tumor-infiltrating T cells and Merkel cell polyomavirus. Study background: The T cells studied were CD8+ and recognized the Merkel cell polyomavirus KLL epitope. Treatment was non-standardized, spanning chemotherapy, radiation and immunotherapies.

The CDR3 spans 18 residues. The germline gives CDR1 SGHDT, CDR2 YYEEEE. A note on this clone: What it binds is not known. The junction and the germline gene differ at one end; a read error may be behind it.

Study-level findings and limits: T cells against other Merkel cell polyomavirus epitopes were not captured. Few patients were studied, which limits the findings.

TCRdb's table, derived via immunoSEQ multiplex PCR, lists solely in-frame clones and lacks some. Of 2,100 or so clones listed, approximately 98% are singletons. Every patient's tumor was robustly positive for Merkel cell polyomavirus Large T antigen on immunohistochemistry. This rearrangement joins TRBV5-6 to TRBJ2-7; 7 nucleotides match TRBD1. Input material: lymph node tissue. The receptor comes from a man in his 70s with Merkel cell carcinoma. CDR3 DNA sequence: TGTGCCAGCAGCGACTACAGGGGAAGGCGAGCCGGTTCCTACGAGCAGTATTTC. It yields the protein CASSDYRGRRAGSYEQYF.